This T cell receptor (beta chain) was identified in a study of a mutant IDH1 vaccine in newly diagnosed glioma. Study background: Receipt of radiotherapy, temozolomide, or both preceded the study, and most received both. Study outcomes and limitations: Vaccination induced immune responses in about 93% of patients.

Described time point: baseline, week 1 (first vaccination visit). The treatment was: pre-vaccination baseline after standard-of-care therapy. Points on this clone: The antigen is undetermined.

Profiling relied on immunoSEQ multiplex PCR, and the TCRdb table lists in-frame clones only, not all of them. The repertoire includes roughly 84,000 clones, roughly 82% of them detected once, and 5.3% sits in the top ten. The germline CDR1 and CDR2 sequences are MNHEY and SVGAGI. The CDR3 has 13 amino acids. Trimming stripped 6 bases from V and 1 base from J, with 9 bases between. The material was PBMCs, obtained from a glioma patient treated with radiotherapy, temozolomide or both. This clonotype was sampled from a man aged 40-55 years with glioma. Some clones in this sample may be carry-over from other donors' samples. The chain links TRBV6-5 to TRBJ1-1; a weak D match, TRBD1 (5 bases). CDR3 DNA sequence: TGTGCCAGCAGCGTGACAGAGAACACTGAAGCTTTCTTT. Translating gives CASSVTENTEAFF.